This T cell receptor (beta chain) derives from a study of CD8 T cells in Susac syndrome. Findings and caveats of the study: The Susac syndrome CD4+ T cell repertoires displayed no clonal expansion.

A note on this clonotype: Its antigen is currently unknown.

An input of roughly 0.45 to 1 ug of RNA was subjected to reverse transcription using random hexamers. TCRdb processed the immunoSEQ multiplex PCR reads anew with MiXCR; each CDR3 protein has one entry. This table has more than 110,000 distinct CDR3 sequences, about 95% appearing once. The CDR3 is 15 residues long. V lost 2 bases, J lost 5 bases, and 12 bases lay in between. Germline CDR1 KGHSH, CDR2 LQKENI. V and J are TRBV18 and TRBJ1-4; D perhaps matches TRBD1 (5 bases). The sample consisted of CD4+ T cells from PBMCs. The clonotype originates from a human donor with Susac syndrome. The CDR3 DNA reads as TGTGCCAGCTCACCATTTGGGGGTGAGAATGAAAAACTGTTTTTT. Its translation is CASSPFGGENEKLFF.